Listed here are 10 T cell receptor beta chains from one sample, sequenced in a study of T cell responses to AZD1222 COVID-19 vaccine. The method was immunoSEQ multiplex PCR; TCRdb's version includes in-frame clones alone and lacks a portion of them. This sample has 70,000 to 80,000 clones; just over 85% occur once, and the top ten carry about 2.4%. The specimen comprised peripheral blood, sampled on day 0 of AZD1222 vaccination. The receptor set was obtained from an adult in good health.

This clone has just one count. The genes are TRBV6-5 and TRBJ2-1; TRBD2 aligns across 7 bases. In germline, CDR1 is MNHEY, CDR2 SVGAGI. There are 13 residues in the CDR3. Trimming at V came to 5 bases and at J to 8 bases, leaving 6 bases not matched to a gene. CDR3 bases: TGTGCCAGCAGTAGGACTAGTGGGCATGAGCAGTTCTTC. Translating gives CASSRTSGHEQFF.

The CDR3 spells CASSQDIGMTGGLIMAFF. CDR3 nucleotides: TGTGCCAGCAGCCAGGACATCGGGATGACAGGGGGGCTCATAATGGCTTTCTTT. The gene calls are TRBV4-2 and TRBJ1-1; 9 bases line up with TRBD1. Unmatched junction bases numbered 22, after V lost 3 bases and J lost 11 bases. The germline V gene encodes CDR1 LGHNA and CDR2 YNFKEQ. The CDR3 totals 18 residues.

The gene calls are TRBV5-1 and TRBJ2-4, with 10 bases identical to TRBD1. The length of the CDR3 is 14 residues. CDR1 SGHRS and CDR2 YFSETQ come from the germline V gene. V dropped 4 bases and J dropped 9; count of bases not matched to a gene: 7. In nucleotides, the CDR3 is TGCGCCAGCAGCATAGGACAGGGGGGTAGCATTCAGTACTTC. Protein sequence: CASSIGQGGSIQYF.

CDR3 in DNA: TGTGCCAGCAGCTCCGACCACAGGGATCACACTGAAGCTTTCTTT. Residues: CASSSDHRDHTEAFF. The chain employs TRBV5-5 and TRBJ1-1, with D possibly being TRBD1 (6 bases). The germline CDR1 and CDR2 sequences are SGHKS and YYEKEE (reference sequence). The CDR3 is made up of 15 amino acids. V was shortened by 3 bases and J by 3 bases, with 15 bases between the two germline ends.

The gene calls are TRBV14 and TRBJ2-1, with 13 bases fitting TRBD2. From germline, CDR1 is SGHDN and CDR2 FVKESK. The CDR3 has 15 amino acids. Trimming at V came to 3 bases and at J to 8 bases, leaving 4 bases not matched to a gene. CDR3 in amino acids: CASSHRTSGSYEQFF. The CDR3, as DNA: TGTGCCAGCAGCCATCGGACTAGCGGGAGCTATGAGCAGTTCTTC. The full variable domain, rest sourced from reference TRBV14 and TRBJ2-1, is EAGVTQFPSHSVIEKGQTVTLRCDPISGHDNLYWYRRVMGKEIKFLLHFVKESKQDESGMPNNRFLAERTGGTYSTLKVQPAELEDSGVYFCASSHRTSGSYEQFFGPGTRLTVL.

This clone was seen a single time. The rearrangement uses TRBV7-9 and TRBJ1-1; D uncertain. The V end was cut by 1 base, the J end by 11 bases, with 8 bases between. CDR1 and CDR2 from the germline V gene are SEHNR and FQNEAQ (reference sequence). The CDR3 loop spans 11 amino acids. The CDR3 here is CASSLGGEAFF. The CDR3 DNA is TGTGCCAGCAGCTTAGGTGGCGAGGCTTTCTTT.

The chain has TRBV27 and TRBJ2-4; the match to TRBD1 covers 7 bases. The CDR3 totals 18 residues. Germline V CDR1 and CDR2: MNHEY, SMNVEV (reference sequence). V lost 7 bases and J lost 0; bases outside the gene matches: 15. DNA for the CDR3: TGTGCCAGCATCACAGACGGGGACAGCTCCTTAGCCAAAAACATTCAGTACTTC. Translation gives CASITDGDSSLAKNIQYF.

This chain's CDR3 is CASRDVRGYTF. As DNA, the CDR3 is TGTGCCAGCAGGGACGTGAGGGGCTACACCTTC. The chain is built from TRBV11-1 and TRBJ1-2; D is uncertain. CDR1 and CDR2 from the germline V gene are SGHAT and FQDESV (reference sequence). The CDR3 totals 11 residues. Between the trimmed V and J ends, which lost 6 bases and 8 bases, there was a span of 10 bases. The full variable domain, completed using reference TRBV11-1 and TRBJ1-2, is EAEVAQSPRYKITEKSQAVAFWCDPISGHATLYWYRQILGQGPELLVQFQDESVVDDSQLPKDRFSAERLKGVDSTLKIQPAELGDSAMYLCASRDVRGYTFGSGTRLTVV.

CDR3 region: CASSPPLSPGMRGYTF. DNA for the CDR3: TGTGCCAGCTCACCCCCACTTTCTCCGGGGATGCGTGGCTACACCTTC. This chain links TRBV18 with TRBJ1-2; D gene ambiguous. Trimming left V 3 bases short and J 7 bases short, with 21 bases between. This CDR3 spans 16 amino acids. Germline V CDR1 and CDR2: KGHSH, LQKENI.

This sequence joins TRBV2 and TRBJ2-1, with 12 bases lining up with TRBD2. The CDR3 length is 16 residues. Trimming took 6 bases from V and 7 from J; bases not matched to a gene: 10. Germline loops: CDR1 SNHLY, CDR2 FYNNEI. Written as DNA, the CDR3 is TGTGCCAGCAGACACCTTACTAGCGGGGGGATGAATGAGCAGTTCTTC. Protein product: CASRHLTSGGMNEQFF.